This T cell receptor beta chain was sequenced in a study of identical twins. Notes on the study in general: A cross-sectional statistical analysis, not follow-up of the same donors, supported the conclusions.

TCRdb reprocessed the 5' RACE reads with MiXCR, giving one entry per CDR3 protein. The sample shows 700,000 or so distinct CDR3 sequences, 8.6% of them seen only once. On this clonotype: Its antigen is unknown.

There are 13 residues in the CDR3. V was shortened by 5 bases and J by 4 bases, with 11 bases between the two germline ends. Germline CDR1 SGHVS, CDR2 FQNEAQ. These data are also associated with another study on yellow fever vaccine responses in identical twins.

The clonotype originates from a young woman in good health. The chain recombines TRBV7-8 with TRBJ2-5, with D tentatively TRBD2 (5 bases). Material: PBMCs. The CDR3 sequence is CASSARGRETQYF. The CDR3 DNA reads TGTGCCAGCAGCGCAAGAGGGAGAGAGACCCAGTACTTC.